This paragraph covers one T cell receptor (beta chain) sequence. The entry originates in a study of cytomegalovirus exposure and HLA in healthy donors. The assay was immunoSEQ multiplex PCR, and TCRdb's table has in-frame clones only and misses some. The data contain approximately 180,000 clones, about 89% of them seen just once; the ten biggest clones take up 2.7%. Germline V gene data show CDR1 as SGHDT and CDR2 as YYEEEE. CDR3 size: 12 residues. V shed 0 bases and J shed 6 bases, with 7 bases lying between them. This chain uses TRBV5-6 with TRBJ2-7; possible D gene TRBD1, 5 bases. The origin of this receptor is a man younger than 35 in good health and CMV-seropositive. Material for sequencing was PBMCs. CDR3: CASSLGQGEQYF. CDR3 sequence (DNA): TGTGCCAGCAGCTTGGGGCAGGGCGAGCAGTACTTC.